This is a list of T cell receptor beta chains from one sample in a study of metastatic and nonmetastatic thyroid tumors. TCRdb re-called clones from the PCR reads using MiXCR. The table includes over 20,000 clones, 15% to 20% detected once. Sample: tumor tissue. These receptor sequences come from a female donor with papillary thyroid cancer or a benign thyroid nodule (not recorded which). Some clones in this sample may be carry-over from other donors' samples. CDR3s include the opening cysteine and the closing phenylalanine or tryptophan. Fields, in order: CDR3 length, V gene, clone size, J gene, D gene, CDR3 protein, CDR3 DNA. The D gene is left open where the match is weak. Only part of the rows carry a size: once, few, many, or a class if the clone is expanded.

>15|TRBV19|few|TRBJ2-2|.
CASSMGRGRSGELFF
TGTGCCAGTAGTATGGGGCGGGGTCGCTCCGGGGAGCTGTTTTTT
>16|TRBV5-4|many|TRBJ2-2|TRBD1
CASSLAGTGATGELFF
TGTGCCAGCAGCTTGGCCGGGACAGGGGCAACCGGGGAGCTGTTTTTT
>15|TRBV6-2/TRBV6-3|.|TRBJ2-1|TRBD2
CASSPGTSGADEQFF
TGTGCCAGCAGTCCCGGGACTAGCGGGGCGGATGAGCAGTTCTTC
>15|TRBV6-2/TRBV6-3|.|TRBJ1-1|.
CASSYGGGLNTEAFF
TGTGCCAGCAGTTACGGGGGGGGGCTCAACACTGAAGCTTTCTTT
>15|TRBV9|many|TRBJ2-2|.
CASKPTGPNTGELFF
TGTGCCAGCAAACCGACGGGACCGAACACCGGGGAGCTGTTTTTT
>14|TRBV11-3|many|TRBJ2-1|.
CASSPQGTYNEQFF
TGTGCCAGCAGCCCCCAGGGCACCTACAATGAGCAGTTCTTC
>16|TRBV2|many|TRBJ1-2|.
CASTRSGTHHGYGYTF
TGTGCCAGCACCCGATCCGGGACACATCATGGATATGGCTACACCTTC
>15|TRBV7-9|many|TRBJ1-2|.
CASSLAGSLPGGYTF
TGTGCCAGCAGCTTAGCGGGCAGCCTCCCAGGGGGCTACACCTTC
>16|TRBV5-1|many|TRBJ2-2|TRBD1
CASSLAGTGEIGELFF
TGCGCCAGCAGCTTGGCCGGGACAGGGGAAATCGGGGAGCTGTTTTTT
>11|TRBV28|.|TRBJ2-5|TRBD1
CATTGASAQYF
TGTGCCACCACAGGGGCCAGTGCCCAGTACTTC
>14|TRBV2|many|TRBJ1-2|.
CASSGRTGQYGYTF
TGTGCCAGCAGTGGCCGTACAGGGCAGTATGGCTACACCTTC
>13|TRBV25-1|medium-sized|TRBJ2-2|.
CASRPQGTGELFF
TGTGCCAGCAGGCCTCAGGGGACCGGGGAGCTGTTTTTT
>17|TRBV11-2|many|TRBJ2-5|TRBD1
CASSPPGQAVRKETQYF
TGTGCCAGCAGCCCACCGGGACAGGCGGTCAGAAAAGAGACCCAGTACTTC
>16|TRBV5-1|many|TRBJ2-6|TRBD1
CASSDQGGAGANVLTF
TGCGCCAGCAGCGATCAAGGGGGCGCTGGGGCCAACGTCCTGACTTTC
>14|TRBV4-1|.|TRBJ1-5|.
CASIQGGPEGPQHF
TGCGCCAGCATCCAAGGGGGACCCGAAGGACCCCAGCATTTT
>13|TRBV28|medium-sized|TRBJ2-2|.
CASITSYTGELFF
TGTGCCAGCATCACATCGTACACCGGGGAGCTGTTTTTT
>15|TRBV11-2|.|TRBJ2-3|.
CASSPLGGEPRRQYF
TGTGCCAGCAGCCCTCTTGGTGGGGAACCGAGGAGGCAGTATTTT
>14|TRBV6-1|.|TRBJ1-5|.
CASSEVGGNQPQHF
TGTGCCAGCAGTGAAGTTGGTGGCAATCAGCCCCAGCATTTT
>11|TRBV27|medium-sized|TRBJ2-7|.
CASRDSYEQYF
TGTGCCAGCCGGGACTCCTACGAGCAGTACTTC
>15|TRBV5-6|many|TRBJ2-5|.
CASSLGLGVLETQYF
TGTGCCAGCAGCTTGGGTTTGGGGGTTCTGGAGACCCAGTACTTC
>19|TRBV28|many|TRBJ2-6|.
CASRGLRASSPSGANVLTF
TGTGCCAGCAGAGGGTTGAGGGCCTCTTCCCCCTCTGGGGCCAACGTCCTGACTTTC
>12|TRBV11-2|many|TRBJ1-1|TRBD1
CASQGGGTEAFF
TGTGCCAGCCAGGGGGGGGGCACTGAAGCTTTCTTC
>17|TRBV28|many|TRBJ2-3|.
CASTPVYVRGVTDTQYF
TGTGCCAGCACCCCCGTTTACGTGCGGGGAGTCACAGATACGCAGTATTTT
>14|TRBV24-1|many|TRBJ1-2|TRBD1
CATSDGDRGYGYTF
TGTGCCACCAGTGATGGGGACAGGGGGTATGGCTACACCTTC
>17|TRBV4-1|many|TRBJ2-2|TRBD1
CASSQHTGTGIAGELFF
TGCGCCAGCAGCCAACATACCGGGACAGGTATCGCCGGGGAGCTGTTTTTT
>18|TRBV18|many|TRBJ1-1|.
CASSPYPGAEEMNTEAFF
TGTGCCAGCTCACCATATCCGGGGGCGGAGGAAATGAACACTGAAGCTTTCTTT
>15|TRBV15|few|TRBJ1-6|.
CATIRDRGVGSPLHF
TGTGCCACCATCAGGGATCGAGGGGTTGGGTCACCCCTCCACTTT
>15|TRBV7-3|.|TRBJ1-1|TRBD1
CASSLSSGGITQAFF
TGTGCCAGCAGCCTCAGCTCAGGGGGAATCACCCAAGCTTTCTTT
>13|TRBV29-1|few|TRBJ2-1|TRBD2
CSVRCGGLNEQFF
TGCAGCGTCCGGTGCGGGGGACTCAATGAGCAGTTCTTC
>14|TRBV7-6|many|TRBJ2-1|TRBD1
CASSDPDRGDEQFF
TGTGCCAGCAGCGACCCGGACAGGGGCGATGAGCAGTTCTTC
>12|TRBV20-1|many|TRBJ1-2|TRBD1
CSAPNRGGGYTF
TGCAGTGCTCCGAACAGGGGTGGTGGCTACACCTTC
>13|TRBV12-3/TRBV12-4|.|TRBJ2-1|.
CASTPTGMGEQFF
TGTGCCAGCACCCCCACAGGGATGGGTGAGCAGTTCTTC
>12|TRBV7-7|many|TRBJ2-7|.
CASSSRAPEQYF
TGTGCTAGCAGCTCCCGGGCCCCCGAGCAGTACTTC
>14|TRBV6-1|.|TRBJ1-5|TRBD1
CASNDRGSNQPQHF
TGTGCCAGCAATGACAGGGGCAGCAATCAGCCCCAGCATTTT
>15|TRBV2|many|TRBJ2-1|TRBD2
CASTTASGAYNEQFF
TGTGCCAGCACCACAGCTAGCGGAGCCTACAATGAGCAGTTCTTC
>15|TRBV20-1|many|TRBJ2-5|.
CSVPRAIRYQETQYF
TGCAGTGTCCCTCGGGCGATCCGGTACCAAGAGACCCAGTACTTC
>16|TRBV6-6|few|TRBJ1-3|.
CASSYSGLNSGNTIYF
TGTGCCAGCAGTTACTCGGGACTGAACTCTGGAAACACCATATATTTT
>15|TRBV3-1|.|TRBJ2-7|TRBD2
CACSQALATRGDQYF
TGTGCCTGCAGCCAAGCTTTGGCGACCCGGGGGGATCAGTACTTC
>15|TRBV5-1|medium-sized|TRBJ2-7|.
CASSTGPSLTYEQYF
TGCGCCAGCAGTACAGGGCCTAGCCTCACCTACGAGCAGTACTTC
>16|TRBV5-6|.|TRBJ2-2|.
CASSSGKGLGTGELFF
TGTGCCAGCAGCTCAGGGAAAGGGCTGGGAACCGGGGAGCTGTTTTTT
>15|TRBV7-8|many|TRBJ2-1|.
CASSLEWGGLGEQFF
TGTGCCAGCAGCTTAGAGTGGGGGGGCCTGGGTGAGCAGTTCTTC
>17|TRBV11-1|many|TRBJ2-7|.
CASSLFLRGPASYEQYF
TGTGCCAGCAGCTTATTCCTGAGGGGTCCTGCCTCCTACGAGCAGTACTTC
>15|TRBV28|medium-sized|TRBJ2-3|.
CASSLGQFSTDTQYF
TGTGCCAGCAGTCTCGGACAATTTAGCACAGATACGCAGTATTTT
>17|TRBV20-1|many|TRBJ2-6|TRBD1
CSARGGTGGLGANVLTF
TGCAGTGCTAGAGGCGGGACAGGGGGCTTGGGGGCCAACGTCCTGACTTTC
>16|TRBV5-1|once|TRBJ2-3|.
CASSLVSGRFTDTQYF
TGCGCCAGCAGCTTGGTGTCGGGGAGATTCACAGATACGCAGTATTTT